This TCR beta chain was captured by sequencing in a study of CD8 T cells in Susac syndrome. RNA amounts of 0.5 to 1 ug underwent reverse transcription with random hexamers. Amplification of TCR beta CDR3 across 54 Vbeta and 13 Jbeta was performed with immunoSEQ multiplex PCR. MiXCR, run by TCRdb on the immunoSEQ multiplex PCR reads, gives a single entry per CDR3 protein. Found here are around 79,000 distinct CDR3 sequences, around 94% of them singletons; the top ten hold roughly 0.5%. Whole-study findings and limits: The authors acknowledged that their TCR sequencing and HLA analysis involved a relatively small number of individuals. Clonal expansion of Susac CD8+ cells peaked in TEMRA cells, and it also peaked in active patients.

Comment on this clonotype: No antigen is known for it.

Peripheral blood CD8+ and CD4+ T cells were profiled by TCR beta sequencing. This sequence was found in a human donor with Susac syndrome. Sequencing used CD8+ T cells from PBMCs.

The CDR3 spells CSASPDTQYF. CDR3 bases: TGCAGTGCTTCTCCAGATACGCAGTATTTT. This chain joins TRBV20-1 and TRBJ2-3; no clear D. The CDR3 length is 10 residues. The V end lost 5 bases, the J end lost 4 bases, and 4 bases lay between the germline ends. CDR1 DFQATT and CDR2 SNEGSKA come from the germline V gene (reference sequence).